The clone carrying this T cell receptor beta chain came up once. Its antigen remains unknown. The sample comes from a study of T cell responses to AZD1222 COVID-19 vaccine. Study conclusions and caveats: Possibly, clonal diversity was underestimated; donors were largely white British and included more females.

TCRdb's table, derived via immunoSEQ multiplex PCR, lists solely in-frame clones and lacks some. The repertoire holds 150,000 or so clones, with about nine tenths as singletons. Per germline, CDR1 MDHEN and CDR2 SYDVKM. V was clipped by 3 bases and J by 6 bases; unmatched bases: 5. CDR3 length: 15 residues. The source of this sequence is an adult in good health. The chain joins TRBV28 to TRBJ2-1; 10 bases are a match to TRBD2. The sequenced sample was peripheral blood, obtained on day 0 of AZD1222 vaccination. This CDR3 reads CASSFLAGAVNEQFF. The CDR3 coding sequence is TGTGCCAGCAGTTTCCTAGCGGGAGCCGTCAATGAGCAGTTCTTC.